These 9 T cell receptor beta chains originate from one sample sequenced in a study of CD8+CD57+ T cells in acquired aplastic anemia. Profiling of TCR beta VDJ combinations and CDR3 sequences used genomic DNA as template. From the reads, TCRdb called clonotypes with MiXCR, one entry per CDR3 protein. The sample records approximately 190,000 distinct CDR3 sequences, 40% to 55% being singletons. The authors sequenced patients whose flow cytometry had shown CD8+CD57+ cell expansion. Sequencing was done on a sample of sorted CD4+, CD8+, or CD8+CD57+ T cells (not recorded which) from PBMCs. These receptors all come from a human donor with aplastic anemia.

Comment on this clonotype: One end of the junction varies from germline; a read error may be responsible. The rearrangement joins TRBV28 to TRBJ1-2; 7 bases map to TRBD1. This CDR3 has 13 residues. Looked up from germline, CDR1 is MDHEN and CDR2 is SYDVKM. CDR3 in amino acids: CASTSGGYYGYTF. As DNA, the CDR3 is TGTGCCAGCACCTCAGGGGGATACTATGGGTACACCTTC.

This clonotype appeared many times. V usage is TRBV7-3 and J usage is TRBJ2-7, with 7 positions matching TRBD2. V shed 1 base and J 0 bases; nucleotides not matched to a gene: 6. There are 16 residues in the CDR3. Per germline, CDR1 SGHTA and CDR2 FQGTGA. CDR3 in DNA: TGTGCCAGCAGCTTAAGGGCGGGAGCGGGCTCCTACGAGCAGTACTTC. Protein sequence: CASSLRAGAGSYEQYF. The full variable domain, its missing parts supplied by reference TRBV7-3 and TRBJ2-7, is GAGVSQTPSNKVTEKGKYVELRCDPISGHTALYWYRQSLGQGPEFLIYFQGTGAADDSGLPNDRFFAVRPEGSVSTLKIQRTERGDSAVYLCASSLRAGAGSYEQYFGPGTRLTVT.

Remarks on this clonotype: The junction and the germline gene differ at one end; a read error may be behind it. The chain carries TRBV10-3 and TRBJ1-1; 9 bases map to TRBD1. The length of the CDR3 is 14 residues. In germline, CDR1 is ENHRY, CDR2 SYGVKD. The CDR3 coding sequence is TGTGCCATTAGTGACAGGGGGAAGATCACTGAAGCTTTCTTT. Translating gives CAISDRGKITEAFF.

Comments on this clonotype: The junction departs from germline at one end; a sequencing error may be responsible. This chain uses TRBV2 with TRBJ1-3; D not certain. The CDR3 spans 12 residues. Germline-derived CDR1 and CDR2 are SNHLY and FYNNEI. CDR3 sequence (DNA): TGTGCCAGCAGTGTTTATGGAGACACCATATATTTT. This gives the protein CASSVYGDTIYF.

This clonotype turned up a few times. The chain couples TRBV20-1 to TRBJ2-7, with TRBD1 identical over 9 bases. The J segment lost 11 bases and the V segment lost 2 bases, leaving 4 bases of the junction unmatched. Germline-derived CDR1 and CDR2 are DFQATT and SNEGSKA (reference sequence). CDR3 length: 11 amino acids. In nucleotides, the CDR3 is TGCAGTGCTAGAAGACAGGGGGAAGAGTACTTC. Residues: CSARRQGEEYF.

This clonotype was recorded many times. The chain carries TRBV7-9 and TRBJ2-1, with D unclear. Germline V gene sequence: CDR1 SEHNR, CDR2 FQNEAQ (reference sequence). V dropped 0 bases and J dropped 1 base, with 16 bases sitting between them. CDR3 length: 18 residues. The CDR3 loop reads CASSLALSPRRSYNEQFF. CDR3 bases: TGTGCCAGCAGCTTAGCTTTGTCCCCACGGCGGTCCTACAATGAGCAGTTCTTC.

There are many counts of this clonotype. V gene TRBV12-3 or TRBV12-4 combines with J gene TRBJ1-2; D might be TRBD1 (6 bases). The CDR3 has 13 residues. The V end was cut by 6 bases, the J end by 9 bases, with 17 bases between. The CDR3 DNA reads as TGTGCCAGCAGCCCCTCAGGGGCGTATAGCTACACCTTC. This encodes CASSPSGAYSYTF.

V gene TRBV20-1 combines with J gene TRBJ2-7; TRBD2 is a possible D gene (6 bases). This CDR3 spans 13 amino acids. V lost 3 bases and J 6 bases, leaving 15 bases between the germline ends. CDR1 is DFQATT, CDR2 SNEGSKA, per germline (reference sequence). Here the CDR3 DNA reads TGCAGTGCTAGTCGAGCGGGTTCCGCCGAGCAGTACTTC. Protein sequence: CSASRAGSAEQYF.

This clonotype was counted ten times or more. The chain combines TRBV9 with TRBJ2-5; TRBD2 agrees at 12 bases. Trimming removed 4 bases from V and 5 bases from J; junction bases left unmatched: 6. The CDR3 runs to 15 residues. Per the germline V gene, CDR1 is SGDLS and CDR2 is YYNGEE. The CDR3 is CASSTTSGRGETQYF. The DNA for the CDR3 is TGTGCCAGCAGCACGACTAGCGGGAGAGGGGAGACCCAGTACTTC.